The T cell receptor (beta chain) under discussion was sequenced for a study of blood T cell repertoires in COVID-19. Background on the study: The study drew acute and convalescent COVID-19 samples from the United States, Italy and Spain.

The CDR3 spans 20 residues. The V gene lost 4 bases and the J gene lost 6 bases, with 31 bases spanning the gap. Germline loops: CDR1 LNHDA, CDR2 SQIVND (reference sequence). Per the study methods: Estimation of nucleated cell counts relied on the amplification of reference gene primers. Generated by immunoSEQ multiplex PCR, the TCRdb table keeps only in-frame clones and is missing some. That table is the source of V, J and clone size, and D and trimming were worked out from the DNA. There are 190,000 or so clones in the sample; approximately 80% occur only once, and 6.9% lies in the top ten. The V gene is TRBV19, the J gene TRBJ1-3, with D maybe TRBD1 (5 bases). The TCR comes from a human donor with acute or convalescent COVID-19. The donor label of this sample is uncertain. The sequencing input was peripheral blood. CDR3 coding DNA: TGTGCCAGTAGTAATGCCAGATCGAGGACGGCTGGGGCCCTGGCAAACACCATATATTTT. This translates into CASSNARSRTAGALANTIYF.